These 25 T cell receptor beta chains were all obtained from the same sample, sequenced in a study of technical replicates of blood from a handful of donors. Generated by immunoSEQ multiplex PCR, the TCRdb table keeps only in-frame clones and is missing some. The sample records more than 75,000 clones, roughly 93% being singletons. Sequences were obtained from T cells isolated from PBMCs. These receptors were collected from a human donor in good health.

This chain joins TRBV21-1 and TRBJ2-4; the DNA was not compared with TRBD2, the D call given in the table. TRBV21-1 is recorded as a pseudogene. The CDR3 is made up of 18 amino acids. The CDR3 protein is CASSSSRLAGGAKNIQYF. DNA of the CDR3: TGTGCCAGCAGCTCAAGCCGACTAGCGGGGGGGGCCAAAAACATTCAGTACTTC.

The V gene is TRBV2, the J gene TRBJ1-1; D might be TRBD1 (6 bases). CDR3 length equals 14 residues. The ends were cut back, 6 bases at V and 0 bases at J, with 11 bases in the middle. CDR1 and CDR2 from the germline V gene are SNHLY and FYNNEI. The chain's CDR3 is CASRWTDMNTEAFF. DNA for the CDR3: TGTGCCAGCAGATGGACAGACATGAACACTGAAGCTTTCTTT.

The chain links TRBV6-5 to TRBJ2-5; TRBD2 is a possible D gene (5 bases). V was clipped by 2 bases and J by 5 bases, with 12 bases between them. CDR1 and CDR2 from the germline V gene are MNHEY and SVGAGI. The CDR3 is 14 residues long. The CDR3 loop reads CASSYKDLWETQYF. CDR3 DNA sequence: TGTGCCAGCAGTTACAAGGACTTATGGGAGACCCAGTACTTC.

The count of this clone is one. A read error may account for a junction end that differs from germline. J is TRBJ2-1 and V is TRBV7-7, with 9 bases aligning to TRBD1. The CDR3 length is 13 residues. Germline values: CDR1 SSHAT, CDR2 FNYEAQ (reference sequence). CDR3 sequence: CASSPQGANEQFF. CDR3 nucleotide sequence: TGTGCTAGCAGCCCACAGGGGGCGAATGAGCAGTTCTTC.

This clone was picked up one time. The chain couples TRBV10-1 to TRBJ2-1, with D perhaps TRBD1 (5 bases). Per the germline V gene, CDR1 is WNHNN and CDR2 is SYGVQD (reference sequence). The length of the CDR3 is 12 residues. Trimming shortened V by 0 bases and J by 12 bases, and 9 bases separated the two germline ends. In nucleotides, the CDR3 is TGCGCCAGCAGTGAGTCAGGGGTCTCGCAGTTCTTC. Translation gives CASSESGVSQFF.

CDR3 in amino acids: CSAMEMNTEAFF. The CDR3 nucleotides read TGCAGCGCCATGGAGATGAACACTGAAGCTTTCTTT. The chain is built from TRBV29-1 and TRBJ1-1; D is unclear. V lost 7 bases to trimming and J lost 0 bases, with 9 bases between them. Per the germline V gene, CDR1 is SQVTM and CDR2 is ANQGSEA. The CDR3 extends over 12 amino acids.

The chain links TRBV30 to TRBJ2-5; tentatively, D is TRBD2 (6 bases). The germline gives CDR1 GTSNPN, CDR2 SVGIG (reference sequence). The CDR3 length is 15 residues. Trimming left V 2 bases short and J 1 base short, with 14 bases between. The CDR3 protein is CAWSLGAGTQETQYF. DNA for the CDR3: TGTGCCTGGAGTCTTGGGGCGGGGACCCAAGAGACCCAGTACTTC.

This clone showed up just a few times. The V call is TRBV5-5, the J call TRBJ1-5, with a possible D match to TRBD1 (5 bases). From germline, CDR1 is SGHKS and CDR2 YYEKEE (reference sequence). This CDR3 is 14 amino acids long. Trimming stripped 3 bases from V and 6 bases from J, with 13 bases between. CDR3 residues: CASSSPGSGQPQHF. Written as DNA, the CDR3 is TGTGCCAGCAGCTCGCCAGGGTCAGGTCAGCCCCAGCATTTT. Full variable domain (missing parts from reference TRBV5-5 and TRBJ1-5): DAGVTQSPTHLIKTRGQQVTLRCSPISGHKSVSWYQQVLGQGPQFIFQYYEKEERGRGNFPDRFSARQFPNYSSELNVNALLLGDSALYLCASSSPGSGQPQHFGDGTRLSIL.

This rearrangement joins TRBV7-9 to TRBJ2-7; D unclear. The CDR3 runs to 11 residues. Looked up from germline, CDR1 is SEHNR and CDR2 is FQNEAQ (reference sequence). Trimming took off 6 bases at V and 6 bases at J, with 9 bases between the two ends. CDR3 nucleotide sequence: TGTGCCAGCAGATCCAACGGCGAGCAGTACTTC. Its translation is CASRSNGEQYF.

The CDR3 reads CASSPIEGQGNGYTF. CDR3 coding DNA: TGTGCCAGCTCCCCAATTGAGGGACAGGGGAATGGCTACACCTTC. The chain links TRBV18 to TRBJ1-2; 10 positions agree with TRBD1. CDR1 and CDR2 from the germline V gene are KGHSH and LQKENI. V gave up 6 bases and J gave up 6 bases; unmatched junction bases: 10. The CDR3 is 15 amino acids.

This rearrangement joins TRBV19 to TRBJ1-5; D possibly corresponds to TRBD1 (6 bases). This CDR3 region has 21 residues. From germline, CDR1 is LNHDA and CDR2 SQIVND (reference sequence). Trimming left V 0 bases short and J 0 bases short, with 24 bases between. The chain's CDR3 is CASSIDRFQGLGEYSNQPQHF. The CDR3 nucleotides are TGTGCCAGTAGTATAGATCGGTTTCAGGGGTTGGGGGAGTATAGCAATCAGCCCCAGCATTTT.

The chain links TRBV29-1 to TRBJ1-1; D remains ambiguous. CDR1 is SQVTM, CDR2 ANQGSEA, per germline. The CDR3 extends over 13 amino acids. The V end lost 7 bases, the J end lost 2 bases, and 14 bases lay between the germline ends. The CDR3 loop reads CSALVTQNTEAFF. Here the CDR3 DNA reads TGCAGCGCCCTAGTCACGCAAAACACTGAAGCTTTCTTT.

This clone occurred once. CDR3 region: CASSQVAGVKLFF. The CDR3 DNA is TGTGCCAGCAGCCAAGTTGCGGGGGTAAAACTGTTTTTT. V gene TRBV14 combines with J gene TRBJ1-4, with D possibly being TRBD1 (5 bases). V was pared by 1 base and J by 10 bases, with 10 bases between. The germline gives CDR1 SGHDN, CDR2 FVKESK. The CDR3 contains 13 residues.

This clone was counted once. This chain links TRBV5-1 with TRBJ2-5; 12 bases map to TRBD1. The CDR3 covers 16 residues. J lost 3 bases, V lost 4 bases, and 7 bases had no gene match. Germline-derived CDR1 and CDR2 are SGHRS and YFSETQ. The CDR3 DNA is TGCGCCAGCAGCCGGGCCGGGACAGGGGGCGAAGAGACCCAGTACTTC. This gives the protein CASSRAGTGGEETQYF.

The chain is built from TRBV10-1 and TRBJ2-1; D gene ambiguous. The CDR3 loop spans 16 amino acids. Germline loops: CDR1 WNHNN, CDR2 SYGVQD (reference sequence). V dropped 2 bases and J dropped 4 bases, with 15 bases sitting between them. The CDR3 region is CASSERGFPPYNEQFF. In DNA, the CDR3 is TGCGCCAGCAGTGAGAGAGGCTTCCCCCCATACAATGAGCAGTTCTTC.

The rearrangement joins TRBV7-9 to TRBJ2-7; D remains unclear. From germline, CDR1 is SEHNR and CDR2 FQNEAQ (reference sequence). The CDR3 contains 12 residues. Trimming pared 5 bases from V and 1 base from J, leaving 6 bases between. The CDR3 spells CASSQESYEQYF. The CDR3 DNA sequence: TGTGCCAGCAGCCAAGAGTCCTACGAGCAGTACTTC.

The rearrangement joins TRBV5-6 to TRBJ1-1; no reliable D call. The germline CDR1 and CDR2 sequences are SGHDT and YYEEEE. V was cut by 0 bases and J by 0 bases, with 6 bases left in between. This CDR3 contains 14 residues. CDR3 DNA: TGTGCCAGCAGCTTGGGGCCGTTGAACACTGAAGCTTTCTTT. Translated: CASSLGPLNTEAFF. Full variable domain (outside the CDR3, taken from reference TRBV5-6 and TRBJ1-1): DAGVTQSPTHLIKTRGQQVTLRCSPKSGHDTVSWYQQALGQGPQFIFQYYEEEERQRGNFPDRFSGHQFPNYSSELNVNALLLGDSALYLCASSLGPLNTEAFFGQGTRLTVV.

The J gene is TRBJ2-3, the V gene TRBV9; D is ambiguous. The ends were cut back, 1 base at V and 7 bases at J, with 4 bases in the middle. The CDR3 sequence is 11 residues long. The germline V gene has CDR1 SGDLS and CDR2 YYNGEE. The CDR3 DNA is TGTGCCAGCAGCGTACAAAATACGCAGTATTTT. This codes for CASSVQNTQYF. The full variable domain, rest sourced from reference TRBV9 and TRBJ2-3, is DSGVTQTPKHLITATGQRVTLRCSPRSGDLSVYWYQQSLDQGLQFLIQYYNGEERAKGNILERFSAQQFPDLHSELNLSSLELGDSALYFCASSVQNTQYFGPGTRLTVL.

The V call is TRBV6-5, the J call TRBJ2-7; 11 nucleotides match TRBD1. Germline V gene data show CDR1 as MNHEY and CDR2 as SVGAGI. V shed 6 bases and J 4 bases; nucleotides not matched to a gene: 8. The CDR3 is made up of 15 amino acids. Written as DNA, the CDR3 is TGTGCCAGCAGGGTAGGACAGGGGGCTGGGTACGAGCAGTACTTC. It translates to CASRVGQGAGYEQYF.

J is TRBJ2-5 and V is TRBV10-3; 7 positions match TRBD1. Germline CDR1 is ENHRY and CDR2 is SYGVKD. The CDR3 runs to 15 residues. The V segment lost 4 bases and the J segment 0 bases; nucleotides outside the gene matches: 5. The CDR3 reads CAISVGGQHQETQYF. CDR3 bases: TGTGCCATCAGTGTAGGGGGACAGCACCAAGAGACCCAGTACTTC.

In this sample, this clone turned up a few times. J is TRBJ2-7 and V is TRBV2; 12 bases are shared with TRBD1. This CDR3 spans 13 amino acids. The J segment lost 5 bases and the V segment lost 9 bases, leaving 5 bases of the junction unmatched. Looked up from germline, CDR1 is SNHLY and CDR2 is FYNNEI. The CDR3 nucleotides read TGTGCCAGGAGAGGGACAGGGGGCAACGAGCAGTACTTC. It yields the protein CARRGTGGNEQYF.

The V and J genes are TRBV2 and TRBJ2-2; D remains unclear. With 2 bases removed from V and 5 bases from J, the gap between germline ends came to 9 bases. Looked up from germline, CDR1 is SNHLY and CDR2 is FYNNEI. CDR3 size: 14 residues. The CDR3 sequence: CASSEYGTTGELFF. DNA for the CDR3: TGTGCCAGCAGTGAATATGGCACAACCGGGGAGCTGTTTTTT.

The rearrangement links TRBV2 to TRBJ2-6; D not resolved. Germline V gene lookup returns CDR1 SNHLY and CDR2 FYNNEI. The CDR3 contains 13 residues. V lost 8 bases and J lost 1, with 6 bases in between. CDR3 protein: CASQISGANVLTF. The CDR3 coding sequence is TGTGCCAGCCAGATTTCTGGGGCCAACGTCCTGACTTTC.

The chain uses TRBV6-1 and TRBJ1-2, with D possibly being TRBD1 (5 bases). V was clipped by 4 bases and J by 3 bases, with 15 bases between them. Germline CDR1 and CDR2: MNHNS and SASEGT. There are 15 residues in the CDR3. CDR3 sequence reads: CASSGEGSDYYGYTF. CDR3 DNA sequence: TGTGCCAGCAGTGGGGAGGGGTCTGACTACTATGGCTACACCTTC.

V usage is TRBV11-3 and J usage is TRBJ2-1; no firm D call. The CDR3 is 14 amino acids. V was cut by 1 base and J by 6 bases, with 10 bases left in between. Germline V lookup: CDR1 SGHNT, CDR2 YENEEA. As DNA, the CDR3 is TGTGCCAGCAGCTTAGTCCCGGGTAGCAATGAGCAGTTCTTC. Protein product: CASSLVPGSNEQFF. The variable domain in full, completed from reference TRBV11-3 and TRBJ2-1, reads EAGVVQSPRYKIIEKKQPVAFWCNPISGHNTLYWYLQNLGQGPELLIRYENEEAVDDSQLPKDRFSAERLKGVDSTLKIQPAELGDSAVYLCASSLVPGSNEQFFGPGTRLTVL.